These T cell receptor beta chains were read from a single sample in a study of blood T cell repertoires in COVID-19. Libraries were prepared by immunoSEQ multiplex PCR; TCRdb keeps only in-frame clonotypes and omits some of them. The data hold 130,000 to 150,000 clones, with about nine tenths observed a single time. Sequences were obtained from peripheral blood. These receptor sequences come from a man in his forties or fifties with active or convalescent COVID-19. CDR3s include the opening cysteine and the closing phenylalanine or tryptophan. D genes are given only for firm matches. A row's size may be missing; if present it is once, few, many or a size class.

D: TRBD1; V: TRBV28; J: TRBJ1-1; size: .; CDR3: CASSPQTGGTEAFF; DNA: TGTGCCAGCAGTCCTCAGACAGGGGGCACTGAAGCTTTCTTT
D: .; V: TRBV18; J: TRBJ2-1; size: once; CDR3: CASSRQLDRNEQFF; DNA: TGTGCCAGCTCACGACAGCTAGATAGGAATGAGCAGTTCTTC
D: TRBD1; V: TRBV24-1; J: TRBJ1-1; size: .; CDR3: CATSIRDSNRAFF; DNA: TGTGCCACCAGCATCCGGGACAGCAACAGGGCTTTCTTT
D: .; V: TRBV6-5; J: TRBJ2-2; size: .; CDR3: CASSSDRRGYTGELFF; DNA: TGTGCCAGCAGTTCGGACAGGCGGGGATACACCGGGGAGCTGTTTTTT
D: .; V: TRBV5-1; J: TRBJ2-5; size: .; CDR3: CASSLERRGSQYF; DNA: TGCGCCAGCAGCTTGGAGCGCCGCGGATCCCAGTACTTC
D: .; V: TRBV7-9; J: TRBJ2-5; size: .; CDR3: CASSPGTGWQETQYF; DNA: TGTGCCAGCAGCCCTGGGACTGGATGGCAAGAGACCCAGTACTTC
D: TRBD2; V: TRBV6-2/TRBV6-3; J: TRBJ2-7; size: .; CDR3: CASSYSSGSVEQYF; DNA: TGTGCCAGCAGTTACTCTAGCGGGAGCGTCGAGCAGTACTTC
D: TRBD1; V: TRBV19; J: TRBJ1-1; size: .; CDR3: CASSPGTGPNTEAFF; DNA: TGTGCCAGTAGTCCCGGGACAGGGCCGAACACTGAAGCTTTCTTT
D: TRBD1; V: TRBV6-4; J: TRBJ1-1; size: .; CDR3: CASSDSDRGEEAFF; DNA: TGTGCCAGCAGTGACTCGGACAGGGGTGAAGAAGCTTTCTTT
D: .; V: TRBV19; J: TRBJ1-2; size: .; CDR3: CASSILTVNYGYTF; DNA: TGTGCCAGTAGTATCTTGACAGTCAACTATGGCTACACCTTC
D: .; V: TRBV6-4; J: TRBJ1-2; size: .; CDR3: CASSDSAETNYGYTF; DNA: TGTGCCAGCAGTGACTCCGCGGAGACTAACTATGGCTACACCTTC
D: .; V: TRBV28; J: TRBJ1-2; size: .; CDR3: CASSLVGGAVTGGYTF; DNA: TGTGCCAGCAGTTTGGTCGGGGGGGCCGTTACTGGTGGCTACACCTTC
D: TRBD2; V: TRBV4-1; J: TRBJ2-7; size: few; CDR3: CASSQEGTSSYEQYF; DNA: TGCGCCAGCAGCCAAGAAGGGACTAGCTCCTACGAGCAGTACTTC
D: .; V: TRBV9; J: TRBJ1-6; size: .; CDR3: CASSVGGPGSPLHF; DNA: TGTGCCAGCAGCGTAGGGGGCCCGGGCTCACCCCTCCACTTT
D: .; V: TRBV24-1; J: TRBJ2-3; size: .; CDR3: CATSDTGSGDTQYF; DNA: TGTGCCACCAGTGATACGGGGTCGGGAGATACGCAGTATTTT
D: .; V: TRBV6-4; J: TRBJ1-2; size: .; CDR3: CASSDGERYGYTF; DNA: TGTGCCAGCAGTGACGGGGAGCGCTATGGCTACACCTTC
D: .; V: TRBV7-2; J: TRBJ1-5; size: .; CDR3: CASSLDMASNQPQHF; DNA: TGTGCCAGCAGCTTAGATATGGCCAGCAATCAGCCCCAGCATTTT
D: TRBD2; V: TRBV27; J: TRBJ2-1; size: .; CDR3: CASSPILAGGFHEQFF; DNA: TGTGCCAGCAGTCCCATACTAGCGGGAGGGTTTCATGAGCAGTTCTTC